What follows are 14 T cell receptor beta chains derived from one specimen sequenced in a study of persistence of HIV-infected CD4 T cells. Which antigens these TCRs recognize remains unknown. Sequencing used immunoSEQ version 4 in survey mode. TCRdb keeps only in-frame clones here, not all; method: immunoSEQ multiplex PCR. The top ten hold 1.4% of the sample, which has tens of thousands of clones, 70% seen once. Overlapping HIV-1 Gag 15-mer peptides at approximately 0.96 ug per peptide per mL were used. Sorting of responding CD4+ T cells relied on upregulated CD40 ligand together with CD69. The sequences come from CD4+ T cells sorted from PBMCs after approximately 19-hour stimulation, collected from a patient who received antiretroviral therapy. The receptors here all came from an adult man with HIV who was CMV-seropositive.

J is TRBJ2-7 and V is TRBV7-2; D possibly matches TRBD1 or TRBD2 (5 bases each). CDR1 is SGHTA and CDR2 is FQGNSA in the germline V gene. The CDR3 is made up of 15 amino acids. V shed 1 base and J shed 0 bases, with 10 bases lying between them. The CDR3 loop reads CASSLVRGASYEQYF. DNA of the CDR3: TGTGCCAGCAGCTTAGTCCGGGGCGCCTCCTACGAGCAGTACTTC.

The chain uses TRBV7-9 and TRBJ2-1; D not certain. V lost 4 bases and J lost 0, with 10 bases in between. This CDR3 has 15 residues. Germline V CDR1 and CDR2: SEHNR, FQNEAQ (reference sequence). As DNA, the CDR3 is TGTGCCAGCAGCTCCCTCAAAAGCTCCTACAATGAGCAGTTCTTC. This gives the protein CASSSLKSSYNEQFF. Combining the CDR3 with reference TRBV7-9 and TRBJ2-1 gives the whole variable domain DTGVSQNPRHKITKRGQNVTFRCDPISEHNRLYWYRQTLGQGPEFLTYFQNEAQLEKSRLLSDRFSAERPKGSFSTLEIQRTEQGDSAMYLCASSSLKSSYNEQFFGPGTRLTVL.

Only a few counts were recorded for this clone. CDR3: CATQTGLHEQYF. The CDR3 DNA reads as TGTGCCACGCAAACAGGGCTCCACGAGCAGTACTTC. The chain has TRBV10-3 and TRBJ2-7, with a weak D call TRBD1 (6 bases). Trimming stripped 10 bases from V and 5 bases from J, with 15 bases between. The CDR3 spans 12 residues. Germline V lookup: CDR1 ENHRY, CDR2 SYGVKD.

The rearrangement links TRBV6-5 to TRBJ1-2; TRBD1 aligns across 7 bases. Germline values: CDR1 MNHEY, CDR2 SVGAGI. This CDR3 comprises 13 residues. J was trimmed by 2 bases and V by 9 bases; bases with no gene match: 6. The CDR3, as DNA: TGTGCCAGTCGACAGGGCCTGAACTATGGCTACACCTTC. Protein sequence: CASRQGLNYGYTF.

This clone was counted a few times. The V gene is TRBV7-7, the J gene TRBJ2-7, with 10 bases identical to TRBD1. The CDR3 runs to 16 residues. CDR1 is SSHAT, CDR2 FNYEAQ, per germline (reference sequence). J was trimmed by 5 bases and V by 5 bases; bases with no gene match: 12. The CDR3 coding sequence is TGTGCCAGCAGCCGATGGGATAGACAGGGGGCCCACGAGCAGTACTTC. Its protein is CASSRWDRQGAHEQYF.

The chain carries TRBV19 and TRBJ1-5; D is unresolved. The V gene's germline CDR1 is LNHDA and CDR2 SQIVND (reference sequence). This CDR3 region has 14 residues. Trimming took off 3 bases at V and 6 bases at J, with 12 bases between the two ends. This CDR3 is CASSIATLGQPQHF. The CDR3 coding sequence is TGTGCCAGTAGTATTGCCACCCTCGGTCAGCCCCAGCATTTT.

V is TRBV19 and J is TRBJ2-2; maybe TRBD1 (6 bases). The V end was cut by 4 bases, the J end by 0 bases, with 18 bases between. The CDR3 is made up of 18 amino acids. Germline CDR1 and CDR2: LNHDA and SQIVND (reference sequence). CDR3 in amino acids: CASSTQGPEAANTGELFF. CDR3 coding DNA: TGTGCCAGTAGTACACAGGGCCCCGAGGCCGCGAACACCGGGGAGCTGTTTTTT.

A single count supports this clone. V is TRBV4-2 and J is TRBJ1-6; D unresolved. CDR1 LGHNA and CDR2 YNFKEQ come from the germline V gene. There are 13 residues in the CDR3. Trimming stripped 0 bases from V and 9 bases from J, with 6 bases between. CDR3 sequence (DNA): TGTGCCAGCAGCCAAGATACGGCTTCACCCCTCCACTTT. This gives the protein CASSQDTASPLHF.

The sample holds a few counts of this clone. The chain has TRBV5-1 and TRBJ2-7; 7 bases line up with TRBD2. Germline V gene sequence: CDR1 SGHRS, CDR2 YFSETQ. V shed 4 bases, J shed 0 bases, and the junction held 7 bases outside the gene matches. The CDR3 runs 15 residues. Here the CDR3 reads CASSPQSGVSYEQYF. CDR3 in DNA: TGCGCCAGCAGCCCACAGAGCGGGGTCTCCTACGAGCAGTACTTC.

V gene TRBV19 combines with J gene TRBJ2-2; TRBD1 matches at 7 bases. With 3 bases clipped from V and 5 bases from J, the junction kept 15 bases outside the gene matches. Germline values: CDR1 LNHDA, CDR2 SQIVND (reference sequence). The CDR3 extends over 18 amino acids. The CDR3, as DNA: TGTGCCAGTAGTATGGACCCAAAACAGGGGAGAGGGACCGGGGAGCTGTTTTTT. Translation: CASSMDPKQGRGTGELFF.

This chain uses TRBV7-3 with TRBJ1-6; D gene uncertain. Germline CDR1 reads SGHTA; CDR2 reads FQGTGA. This CDR3 contains 13 residues. V was trimmed by 4 bases and J by 4 bases, leaving 5 bases between them. Here the CDR3 DNA reads TGTGCCAGCAGCTCAACTTATAATTCACCCCTCCACTTT. Its translation: CASSSTYNSPLHF.

This clone occurred a few times. CDR3: CASSLDGTGGDTQYF. The CDR3 coding sequence is TGTGCCAGCAGCTTAGATGGGACAGGGGGGGATACGCAGTATTTT. V gene TRBV7-9 combines with J gene TRBJ2-3, with 11 bases identical to TRBD1. The V gene end was trimmed by 1 base and the J gene end by 6 bases; junction bases not matched to a gene: 3. This CDR3 has 15 residues. Germline V gives CDR1 SEHNR, CDR2 FQNEAQ (reference sequence).

V and J are TRBV7-9 and TRBJ1-1; 12 bases fit TRBD1. Germline V gives CDR1 SEHNR, CDR2 FQNEAQ (reference sequence). The CDR3 runs to 14 residues. The trim removed 5 bases at V and 5 bases at J, leaving 3 bases unmatched. CDR3 DNA sequence: TGTGCCAGCAGCGGGGACAGGGGGCAGACTGAAGCTTTCTTT. Its translation is CASSGDRGQTEAFF.

This chain joins TRBV7-9 and TRBJ2-1; D possibly corresponds to TRBD1 (5 bases). Germline V gene lookup returns CDR1 SEHNR and CDR2 FQNEAQ (reference sequence). The V gene lost 3 bases and the J gene lost 8 bases, with 11 bases spanning the gap. The CDR3 runs to 13 residues. The CDR3 here is CASSFARVDEQFF. The CDR3 region has the DNA TGTGCCAGCAGCTTCGCCAGGGTAGATGAGCAGTTCTTC. Based on the CDR3 plus reference TRBV7-9 and TRBJ2-1, the full variable domain is DTGVSQNPRHKITKRGQNVTFRCDPISEHNRLYWYRQTLGQGPEFLTYFQNEAQLEKSRLLSDRFSAERPKGSFSTLEIQRTEQGDSAMYLCASSFARVDEQFFGPGTRLTVL.